This T cell receptor (beta chain) was captured by sequencing in a study of T cells in Graves' hyperthyroidism and ophthalmopathy. Study-wide results and caveats: Most thyroid clonotypes expanded above 0.001 were also detected in blood.

Ten or more counts support this clonotype. Its specificity is unknown. TCR beta CDR3 sequences were amplified from RNA transcripts. Primed by the HTBI set, a first-round RT-PCR was run on the TCR CDR3. Via MiXCR, TCRdb re-called the multiplex PCR reads, giving one row per CDR3 protein. Among 480,000 or so distinct CDR3 sequences listed, about 46% were seen once. CDR3 length: 14 amino acids. The V and J ends lost 4 bases and 4 bases respectively, with 12 bases between them. Germline V lookup: CDR1 SGHDT, CDR2 YYEEEE. Diagnosing involved the use of clinical symptoms, serum thyroxine and TRAb, thyroid ultrasound and orbital computed tomography.

What was sequenced was peripheral blood or thyroid tissue (not recorded which). The gene calls are TRBV5-6 and TRBJ1-5; TRBD1 is a possible D gene (5 bases). This receptor was identified in an adult woman with Graves' disease, either hyperthyroidism or ophthalmopathy (not recorded which). The CDR3 here is CASSPRATNQPQHF. In nucleotides, the CDR3 is TGTGCCAGCAGCCCCAGGGCTACTAATCAGCCCCAGCATTTT.